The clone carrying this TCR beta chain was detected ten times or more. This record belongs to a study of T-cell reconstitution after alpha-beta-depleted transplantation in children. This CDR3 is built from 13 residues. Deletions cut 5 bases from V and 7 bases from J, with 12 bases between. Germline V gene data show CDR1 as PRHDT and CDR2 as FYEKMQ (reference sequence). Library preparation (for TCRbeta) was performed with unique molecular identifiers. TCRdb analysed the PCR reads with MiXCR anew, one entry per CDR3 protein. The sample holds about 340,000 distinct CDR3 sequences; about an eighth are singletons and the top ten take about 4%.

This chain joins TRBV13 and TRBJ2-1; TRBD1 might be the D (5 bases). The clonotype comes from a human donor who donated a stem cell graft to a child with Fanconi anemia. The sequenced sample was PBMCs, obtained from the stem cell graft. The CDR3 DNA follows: TGTGCCAGCAGCCCCGCAGGGTGGAATGAGCAGTTCTTC. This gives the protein CASSPAGWNEQFF.